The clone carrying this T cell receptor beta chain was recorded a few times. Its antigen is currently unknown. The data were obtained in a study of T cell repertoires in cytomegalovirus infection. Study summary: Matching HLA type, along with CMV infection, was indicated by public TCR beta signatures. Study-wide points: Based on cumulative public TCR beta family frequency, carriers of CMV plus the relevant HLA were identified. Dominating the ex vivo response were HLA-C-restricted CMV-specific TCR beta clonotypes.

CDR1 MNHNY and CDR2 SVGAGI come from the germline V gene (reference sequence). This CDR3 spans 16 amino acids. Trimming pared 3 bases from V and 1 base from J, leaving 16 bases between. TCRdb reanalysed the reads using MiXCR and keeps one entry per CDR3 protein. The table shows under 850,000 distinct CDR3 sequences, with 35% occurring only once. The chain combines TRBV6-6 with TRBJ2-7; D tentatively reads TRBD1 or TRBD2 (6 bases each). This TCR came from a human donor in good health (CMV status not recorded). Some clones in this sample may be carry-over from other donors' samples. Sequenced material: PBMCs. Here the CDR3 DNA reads TGTGCCAGCAGTTATGATCCGGGGGCAGGGTCCTACGAGCAGTACTTC. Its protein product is CASSYDPGAGSYEQYF.